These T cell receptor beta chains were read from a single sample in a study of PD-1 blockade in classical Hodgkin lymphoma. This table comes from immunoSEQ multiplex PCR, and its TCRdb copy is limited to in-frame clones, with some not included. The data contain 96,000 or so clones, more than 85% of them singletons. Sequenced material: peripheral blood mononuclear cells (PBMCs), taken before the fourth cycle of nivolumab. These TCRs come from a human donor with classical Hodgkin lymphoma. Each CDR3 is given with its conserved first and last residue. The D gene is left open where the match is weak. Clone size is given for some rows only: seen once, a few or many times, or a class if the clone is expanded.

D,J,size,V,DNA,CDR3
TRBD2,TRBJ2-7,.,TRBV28,TGTGCCAGCAGTTTTTCTGGGCGGGAGGGGTACGAGCAGTACTTC,CASSFSGREGYEQYF
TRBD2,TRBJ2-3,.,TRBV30,TGTGCCTGGAGTCCGGGACTAGCGGGAGGGCCTCGCACAGATACGCAGTATTTT,CAWSPGLAGGPRTDTQYF
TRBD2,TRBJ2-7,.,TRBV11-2,TGTGCCAGCAGCTCTCCGGGGGGGGACCCCTACGAGCAGTACTTC,CASSSPGGDPYEQYF
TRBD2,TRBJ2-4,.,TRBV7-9,TGTGCCAGCAGCATCGGGACTAGCGGGATCAGCAAAAACATTCAGTACTTC,CASSIGTSGISKNIQYF
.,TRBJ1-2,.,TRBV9,TGTGCCAGCAGCGTCACAGGGTGGGATGGCTACACCTTC,CASSVTGWDGYTF
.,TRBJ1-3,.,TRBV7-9,TGTGCCAGCAGCTGGGGAGTGAGTGGAAACACCATATATTTT,CASSWGVSGNTIYF
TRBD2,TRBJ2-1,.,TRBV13,TGTGCCAGCAGCTCTTGGACTAGCGCTGACAATGAGCAGTTCTTC,CASSSWTSADNEQFF
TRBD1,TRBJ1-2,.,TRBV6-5,TGTGCCAGCACCTACAGGGGGGGCTATGGCTACACCTTC,CASTYRGGYGYTF
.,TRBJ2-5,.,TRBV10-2,TGCGCCAGCATGGGGCACGCTCAAGAGACCCAGTACTTC,CASMGHAQETQYF
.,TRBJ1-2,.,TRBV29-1,TGCAGCACCGGGACATTTGGGGGTGGCTACACCTTC,CSTGTFGGGYTF
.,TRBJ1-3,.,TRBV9,TGTGCCAGCAGCGTAGCTACGGGGGTCGGTGGAAACACCATATATTTT,CASSVATGVGGNTIYF
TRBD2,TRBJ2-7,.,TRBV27,TGTGCCAGCAGTCTACTAGCGACCAGGAATTACTACGAGCAGTACTTC,CASSLLATRNYYEQYF
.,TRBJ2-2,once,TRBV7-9,TGTGCCAGCAGCTTACGCGGGAAAAGGAGTAAGGACACCGGGGAGCTGTTTTTT,CASSLRGKRSKDTGELFF
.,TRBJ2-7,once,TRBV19,TGTGCCAGTAGTAAATTGGGGTCGGGCGGGGCCCCCTACGAGCAGTACTTC,CASSKLGSGGAPYEQYF
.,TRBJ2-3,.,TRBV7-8,TGTGCCAGCAGCTTCTTCACAGATACGCAGTATTTT,CASSFFTDTQYF
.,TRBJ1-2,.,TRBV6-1,TGTGCCAGCAGTGAATCCACACCTCCCGGGAGGGTGGGTAACTATGGCTACACCTTC,CASSESTPPGRVGNYGYTF